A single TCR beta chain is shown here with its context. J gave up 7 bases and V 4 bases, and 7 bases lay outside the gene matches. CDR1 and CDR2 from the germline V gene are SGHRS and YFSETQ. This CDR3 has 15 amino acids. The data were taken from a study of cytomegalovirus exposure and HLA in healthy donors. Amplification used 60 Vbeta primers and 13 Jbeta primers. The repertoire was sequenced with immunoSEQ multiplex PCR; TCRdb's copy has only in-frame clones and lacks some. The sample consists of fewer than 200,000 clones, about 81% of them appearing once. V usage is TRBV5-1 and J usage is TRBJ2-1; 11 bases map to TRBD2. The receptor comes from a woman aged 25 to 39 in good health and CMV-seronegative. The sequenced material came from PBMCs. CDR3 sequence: CASSVPSGRWNEQFF. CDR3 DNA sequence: TGCGCCAGCAGCGTCCCTAGCGGGAGGTGGAATGAGCAGTTCTTC. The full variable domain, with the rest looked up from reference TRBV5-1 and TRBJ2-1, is KAGVTQTPRYLIKTRGQQVTLSCSPISGHRSVSWYQQTPGQGLQFLFEYFSETQRNKGNFPGRFSGRQFSNSRSEMNVSTLELGDSALYLCASSVPSGRWNEQFFGPGTRLTVL.